Presented here are 3 T cell receptor beta chains from one specimen sequenced in a study of radiation and T cells in renal cell carcinoma. The data were produced by immunoSEQ multiplex PCR, yet TCRdb's version contains in-frame clones alone and is incomplete. The sample has tens of thousands of clones; about 80% are singletons. Time point defined: blood 2 weeks post-SBRT. Stated treatment: 15 Gy SBRT to primary tumor, nephrectomy 4 weeks later. The specimen comprised blood, sampled from a patient whose treatment included radiotherapy and nephrectomy. The receptors shown here come from a man in his 60s with renal cell carcinoma.

The CDR3 is CASSPDYLNYGYTF. The CDR3 DNA follows: TGTGCCAGCAGCCCCGATTATCTGAACTATGGCTACACCTTC. The chain couples TRBV11-3 to TRBJ1-2; unclear D gene. The V gene's germline CDR1 is SGHNT and CDR2 YENEEA. This CDR3 spans 14 amino acids. Trimming pared 5 bases from V and 2 bases from J, leaving 12 bases between.

The gene calls are TRBV15 and TRBJ1-5; 8 bases agree with TRBD1. V shed 4 bases, J shed 2 bases, and the junction held 13 bases outside the gene matches. Looked up from germline, CDR1 is LNHNV and CDR2 is YYDKDF (reference sequence). CDR3 length: 18 residues. The CDR3: CATSTRDRGNLGNQPQHF. The DNA for the CDR3 is TGTGCCACCAGCACTCGAGACAGGGGAAATTTGGGCAATCAGCCCCAGCATTTT. The variable domain in full, completed from reference TRBV15 and TRBJ1-5, reads DAMVIQNPRYQVTQFGKPVTLSCSQTLNHNVMYWYQQKSSQAPKLLFHYYDKDFNNEADTPDNFQSRRPNTSFCFLDIRSPGLGDTAMYLCATSTRDRGNLGNQPQHFGDGTRLSIL.

The chain carries TRBV28 and TRBJ1-1; TRBD1 is a possible D gene (6 bases). Germline V gene sequence: CDR1 MDHEN, CDR2 SYDVKM. Trimming removed 6 bases from V and 0 bases from J, with 11 bases in between. This CDR3 is 14 amino acids long. CDR3 bases: TGTGCCAGCAGGTGGACAGTAGTGAACACTGAAGCTTTCTTT. Encoded protein: CASRWTVVNTEAFF.